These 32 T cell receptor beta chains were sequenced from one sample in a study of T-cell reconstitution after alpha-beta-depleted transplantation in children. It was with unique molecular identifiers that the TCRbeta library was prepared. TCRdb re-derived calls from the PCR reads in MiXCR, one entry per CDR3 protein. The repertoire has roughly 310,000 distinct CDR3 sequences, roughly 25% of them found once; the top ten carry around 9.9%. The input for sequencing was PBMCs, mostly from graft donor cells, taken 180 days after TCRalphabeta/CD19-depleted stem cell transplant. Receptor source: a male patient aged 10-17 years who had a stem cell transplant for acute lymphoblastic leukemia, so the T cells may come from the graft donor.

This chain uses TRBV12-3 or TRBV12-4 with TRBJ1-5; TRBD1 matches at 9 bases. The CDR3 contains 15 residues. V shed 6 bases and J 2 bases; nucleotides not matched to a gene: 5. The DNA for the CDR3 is TGTGCCAGCAGAACAGGGGGCCGGGGCAATCAGCCCCAGCATTTT. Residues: CASRTGGRGNQPQHF.

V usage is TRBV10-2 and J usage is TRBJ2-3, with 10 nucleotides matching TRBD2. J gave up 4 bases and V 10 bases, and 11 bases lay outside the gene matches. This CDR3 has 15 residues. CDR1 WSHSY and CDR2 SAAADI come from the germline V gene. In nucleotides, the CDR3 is TGCGCCAATCACCCTAGCGGGAGCCCCCCAGATACGCAGTATTTT. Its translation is CANHPSGSPPDTQYF.

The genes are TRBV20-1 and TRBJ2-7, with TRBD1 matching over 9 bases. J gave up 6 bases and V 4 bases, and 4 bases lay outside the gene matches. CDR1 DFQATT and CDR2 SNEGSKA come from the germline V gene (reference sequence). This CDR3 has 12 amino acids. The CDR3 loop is CSATDRGSEQYF. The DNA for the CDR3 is TGCAGTGCTACTGACAGGGGGAGCGAGCAGTACTTC.

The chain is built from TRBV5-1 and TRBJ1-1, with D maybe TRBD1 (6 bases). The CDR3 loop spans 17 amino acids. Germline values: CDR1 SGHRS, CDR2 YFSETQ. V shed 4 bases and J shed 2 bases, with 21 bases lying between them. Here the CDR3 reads CASSLRLGGQGNTEAFF. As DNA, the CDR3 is TGCGCCAGCAGCCTGAGGTTAGGGGGTCAGGGTAACACTGAAGCTTTCTTT.

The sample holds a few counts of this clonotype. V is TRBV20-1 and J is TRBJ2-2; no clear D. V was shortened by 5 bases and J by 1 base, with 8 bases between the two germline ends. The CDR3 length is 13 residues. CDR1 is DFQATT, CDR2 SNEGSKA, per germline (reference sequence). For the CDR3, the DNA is TGCAGTGCTCGTCGACGGAACACCGGGGAGCTGTTTTTT. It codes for CSARRRNTGELFF.

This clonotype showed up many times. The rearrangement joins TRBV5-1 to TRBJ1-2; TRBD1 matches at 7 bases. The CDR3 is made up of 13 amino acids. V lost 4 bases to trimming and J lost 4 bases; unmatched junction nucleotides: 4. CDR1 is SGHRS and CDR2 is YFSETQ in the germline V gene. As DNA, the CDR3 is TGCGCCAGCAGCCCCCGGGACAGCTATGGCTACACCTTC. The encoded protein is CASSPRDSYGYTF.

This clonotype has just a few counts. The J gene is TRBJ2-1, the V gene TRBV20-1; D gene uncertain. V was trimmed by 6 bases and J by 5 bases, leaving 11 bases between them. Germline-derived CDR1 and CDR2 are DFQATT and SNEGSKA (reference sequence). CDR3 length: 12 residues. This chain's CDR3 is CSAPYVNNEQFF. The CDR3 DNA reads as TGCAGTGCCCCCTACGTGAACAATGAGCAGTTCTTC.

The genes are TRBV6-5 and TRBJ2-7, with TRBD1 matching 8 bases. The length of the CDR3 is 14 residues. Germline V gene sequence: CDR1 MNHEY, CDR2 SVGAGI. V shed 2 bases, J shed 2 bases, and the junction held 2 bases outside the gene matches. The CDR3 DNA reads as TGTGCCAGCAGTTACGGCAGGGGGCCCTACGAGCAGTACTTC. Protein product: CASSYGRGPYEQYF.

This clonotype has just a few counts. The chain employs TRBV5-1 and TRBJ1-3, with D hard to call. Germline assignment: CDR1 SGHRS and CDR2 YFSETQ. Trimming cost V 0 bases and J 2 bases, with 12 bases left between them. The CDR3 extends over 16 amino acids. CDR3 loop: CASSLEGLSPGNTIYF. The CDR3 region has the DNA TGCGCCAGCAGCTTGGAGGGTCTATCCCCTGGAAACACCATATATTTT.

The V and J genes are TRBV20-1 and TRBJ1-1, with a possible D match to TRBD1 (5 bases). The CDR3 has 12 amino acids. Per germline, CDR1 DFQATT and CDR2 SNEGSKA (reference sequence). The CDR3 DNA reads TGCAGCCCAGGGTTGCGCCACGCTGAAGCTTTCTTT. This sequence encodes CSPGLRHAEAFF.

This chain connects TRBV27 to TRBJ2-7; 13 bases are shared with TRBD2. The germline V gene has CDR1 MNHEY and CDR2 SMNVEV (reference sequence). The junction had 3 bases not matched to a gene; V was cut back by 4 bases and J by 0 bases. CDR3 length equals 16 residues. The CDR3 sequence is CASSSGLAGYSYEQYF. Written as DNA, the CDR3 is TGTGCCAGCAGTTCGGGACTAGCGGGATACTCCTACGAGCAGTACTTC.

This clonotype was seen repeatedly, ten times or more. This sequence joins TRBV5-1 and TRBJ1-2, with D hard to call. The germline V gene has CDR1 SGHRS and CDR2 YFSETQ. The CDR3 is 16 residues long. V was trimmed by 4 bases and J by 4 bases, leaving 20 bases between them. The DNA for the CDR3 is TGCGCCAGCAGCCCCCGCAGTAAGGACGGAAGCTATGGCTACACCTTC. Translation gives CASSPRSKDGSYGYTF. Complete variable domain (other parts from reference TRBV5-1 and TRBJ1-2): KAGVTQTPRYLIKTRGQQVTLSCSPISGHRSVSWYQQTPGQGLQFLFEYFSETQRNKGNFPGRFSGRQFSNSRSEMNVSTLELGDSALYLCASSPRSKDGSYGYTFGSGTRLTVV.

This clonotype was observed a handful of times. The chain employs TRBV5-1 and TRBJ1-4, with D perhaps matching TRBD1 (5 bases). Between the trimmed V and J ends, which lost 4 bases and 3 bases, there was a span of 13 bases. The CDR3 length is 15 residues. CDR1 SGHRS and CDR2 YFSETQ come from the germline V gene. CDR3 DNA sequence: TGCGCCAGCAGCCGGGACGTGTTGTCTAATGAAAAACTGTTTTTT. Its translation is CASSRDVLSNEKLFF.

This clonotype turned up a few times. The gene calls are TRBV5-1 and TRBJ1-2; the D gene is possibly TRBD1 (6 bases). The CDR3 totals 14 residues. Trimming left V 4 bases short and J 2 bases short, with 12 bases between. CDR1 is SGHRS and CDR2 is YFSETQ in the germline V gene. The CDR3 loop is CASSPSTGNYGYTF. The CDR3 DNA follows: TGCGCCAGCAGCCCCTCCACAGGGAACTATGGCTACACCTTC.

The CDR3 is CASSAGERWREQYF. The CDR3 nucleotides read TGTGCCAGCAGCGCGGGGGAGAGATGGCGCGAGCAGTACTTC. The chain carries TRBV9 and TRBJ2-7, with TRBD2 as a possible D gene (6 bases). Germline-derived CDR1 and CDR2 are SGDLS and YYNGEE. The CDR3 covers 14 residues. The V end lost 3 bases, the J end lost 6 bases, and 16 bases lay between the germline ends.

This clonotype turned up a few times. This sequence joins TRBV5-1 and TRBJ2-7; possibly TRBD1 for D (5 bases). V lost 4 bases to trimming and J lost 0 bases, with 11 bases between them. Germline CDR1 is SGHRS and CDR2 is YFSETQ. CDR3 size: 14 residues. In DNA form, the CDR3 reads TGCGCCAGCAGCACCCGACAGATCTCCTACGAGCAGTACTTC. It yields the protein CASSTRQISYEQYF.

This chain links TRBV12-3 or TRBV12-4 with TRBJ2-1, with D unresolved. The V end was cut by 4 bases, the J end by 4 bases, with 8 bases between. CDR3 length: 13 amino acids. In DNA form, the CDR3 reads TGTGCCAGCAGTTCCCCTAGATACAATGAGCAGTTCTTC. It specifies CASSSPRYNEQFF.

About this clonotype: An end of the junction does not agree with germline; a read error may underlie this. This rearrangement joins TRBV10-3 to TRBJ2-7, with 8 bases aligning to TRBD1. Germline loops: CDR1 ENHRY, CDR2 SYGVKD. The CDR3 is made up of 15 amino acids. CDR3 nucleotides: TGTGCCATCAGTGAACCGGACAGGGCCTCCTCCGAGCAGTACTTC. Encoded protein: CAISEPDRASSEQYF.

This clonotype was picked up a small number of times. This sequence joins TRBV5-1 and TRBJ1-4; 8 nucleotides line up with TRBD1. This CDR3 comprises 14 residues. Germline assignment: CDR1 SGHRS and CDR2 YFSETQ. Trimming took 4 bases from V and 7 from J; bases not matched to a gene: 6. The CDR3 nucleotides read TGCGCCAGCAGCCGACAGGGGAGAACTGAAAAACTGTTTTTT. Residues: CASSRQGRTEKLFF.

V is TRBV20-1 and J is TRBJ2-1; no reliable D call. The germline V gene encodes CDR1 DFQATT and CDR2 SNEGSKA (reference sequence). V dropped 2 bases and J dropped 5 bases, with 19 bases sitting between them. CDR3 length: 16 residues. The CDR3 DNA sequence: TGCAGTGCTAGATTTGGTAGGGCAAGGTCGAACAATGAGCAGTTCTTC. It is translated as CSARFGRARSNNEQFF.

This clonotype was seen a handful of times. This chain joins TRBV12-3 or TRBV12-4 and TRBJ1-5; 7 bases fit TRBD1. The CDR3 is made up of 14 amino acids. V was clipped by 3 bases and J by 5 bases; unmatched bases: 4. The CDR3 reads CASSFGTAHQPQHF. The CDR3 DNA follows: TGTGCCAGCAGTTTCGGGACAGCCCATCAGCCCCAGCATTTT.

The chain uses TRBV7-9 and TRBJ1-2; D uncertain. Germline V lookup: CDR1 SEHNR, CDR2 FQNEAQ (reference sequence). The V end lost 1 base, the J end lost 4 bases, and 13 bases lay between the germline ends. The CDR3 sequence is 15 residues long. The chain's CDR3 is CASSLGAAPGYGYTF. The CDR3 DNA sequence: TGTGCCAGCAGCTTAGGGGCGGCGCCAGGCTATGGCTACACCTTC.

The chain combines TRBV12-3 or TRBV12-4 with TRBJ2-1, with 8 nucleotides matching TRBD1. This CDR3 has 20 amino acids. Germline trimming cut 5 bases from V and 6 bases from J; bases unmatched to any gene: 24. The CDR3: CASSGFIWRGRTGMSNEQFF. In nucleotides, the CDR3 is TGTGCCAGCAGTGGCTTTATTTGGAGGGGACGGACAGGGATGTCCAATGAGCAGTTCTTC.

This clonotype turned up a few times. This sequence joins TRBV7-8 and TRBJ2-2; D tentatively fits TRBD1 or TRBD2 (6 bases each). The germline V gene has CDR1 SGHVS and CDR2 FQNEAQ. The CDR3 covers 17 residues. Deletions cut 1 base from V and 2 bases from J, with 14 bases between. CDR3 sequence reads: CASSLGGASVNTGELFF. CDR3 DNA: TGTGCCAGCAGCTTAGGGGGGGCTAGCGTCAACACCGGGGAGCTGTTTTTT.

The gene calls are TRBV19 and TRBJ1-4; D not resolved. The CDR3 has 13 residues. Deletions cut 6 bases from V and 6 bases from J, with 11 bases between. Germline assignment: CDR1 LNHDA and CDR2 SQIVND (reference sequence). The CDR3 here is CASSPSYHEKLFF. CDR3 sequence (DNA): TGTGCCAGTAGCCCGTCCTACCATGAAAAACTGTTTTTT.

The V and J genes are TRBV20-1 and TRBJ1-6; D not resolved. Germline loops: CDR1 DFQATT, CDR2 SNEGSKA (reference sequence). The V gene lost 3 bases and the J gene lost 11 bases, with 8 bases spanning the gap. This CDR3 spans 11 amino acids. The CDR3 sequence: CSAREGTPLHF. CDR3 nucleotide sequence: TGCAGTGCTAGGGAAGGGACACCCCTCCACTTT.

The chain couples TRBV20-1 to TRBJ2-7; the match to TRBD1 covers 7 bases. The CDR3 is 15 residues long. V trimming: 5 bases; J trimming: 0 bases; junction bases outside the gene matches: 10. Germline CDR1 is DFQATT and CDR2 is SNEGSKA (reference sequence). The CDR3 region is CSAPIRGLPSYEQYF. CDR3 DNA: TGCAGTGCTCCTATAAGGGGGCTCCCCTCCTACGAGCAGTACTTC.

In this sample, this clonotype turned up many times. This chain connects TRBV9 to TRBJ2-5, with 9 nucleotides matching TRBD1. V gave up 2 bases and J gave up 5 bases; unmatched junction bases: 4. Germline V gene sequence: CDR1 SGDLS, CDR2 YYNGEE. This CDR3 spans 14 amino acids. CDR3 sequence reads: CASSVGQGLETQYF. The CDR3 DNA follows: TGTGCCAGCAGCGTGGGACAGGGTTTGGAGACCCAGTACTTC.

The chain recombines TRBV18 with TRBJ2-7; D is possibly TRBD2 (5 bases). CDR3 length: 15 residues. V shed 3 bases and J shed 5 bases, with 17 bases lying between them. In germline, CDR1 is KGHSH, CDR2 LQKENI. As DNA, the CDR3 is TGTGCCAGCTCACCGCTTACGTCTAAGAGGGACGAGCAGTACTTC. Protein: CASSPLTSKRDEQYF.

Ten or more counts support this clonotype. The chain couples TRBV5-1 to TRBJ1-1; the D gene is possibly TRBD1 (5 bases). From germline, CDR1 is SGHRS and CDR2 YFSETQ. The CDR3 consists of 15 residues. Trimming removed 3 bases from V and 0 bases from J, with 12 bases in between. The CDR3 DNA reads TGCGCCAGCAGCTGGGGGGGTTCGGTGAACACTGAAGCTTTCTTT. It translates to CASSWGGSVNTEAFF.

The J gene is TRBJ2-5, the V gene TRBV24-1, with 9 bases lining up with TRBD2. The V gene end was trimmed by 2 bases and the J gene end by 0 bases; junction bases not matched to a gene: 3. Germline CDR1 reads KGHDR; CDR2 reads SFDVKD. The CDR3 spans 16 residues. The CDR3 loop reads CATSDSGTSYQETQYF. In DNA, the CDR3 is TGTGCCACCAGTGATTCCGGGACTAGCTACCAAGAGACCCAGTACTTC.

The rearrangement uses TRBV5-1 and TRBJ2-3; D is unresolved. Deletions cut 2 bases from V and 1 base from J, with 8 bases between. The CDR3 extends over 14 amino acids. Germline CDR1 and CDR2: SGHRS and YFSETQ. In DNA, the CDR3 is TGCGCCAGCAGCTTCAATCCGGGCACAGATACGCAGTATTTT. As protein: CASSFNPGTDTQYF. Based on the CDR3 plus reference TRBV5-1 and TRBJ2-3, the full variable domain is KAGVTQTPRYLIKTRGQQVTLSCSPISGHRSVSWYQQTPGQGLQFLFEYFSETQRNKGNFPGRFSGRQFSNSRSEMNVSTLELGDSALYLCASSFNPGTDTQYFGPGTRLTVL.